The sequence of this T cell receptor beta chain was determined in a study of cytomegalovirus exposure and HLA in healthy donors. Study information: One earlier analysis, a look at about 179 million T cells, found fewer than 140 million unique TCR beta sequences.

General observations from the study: TRBV6-2, TRBV6-3 and some other V segments were excluded as indistinguishable. Roughly uniform depth of sequencing across donors was assumed in presence/absence analyses.

The CDR3 totals 13 residues. Germline-derived CDR1 and CDR2 are SEHNR and FQNEAQ (reference sequence). V dropped 3 bases and J dropped 10; count of bases not matched to a gene: 4. PCR used 60 Vbeta primers and 13 Jbeta primers. Assay used: immunoSEQ multiplex PCR; TCRdb lists only in-frame clones, some missing. The data hold about 160,000 clones, with roughly 73% observed a single time. As regards this clone: Its target is not known.

Each of the donors was a healthy bone marrow donor. This sequence originates from a male donor in good health and CMV-seronegative. Sequenced material: PBMCs. V is TRBV7-9 and J is TRBJ1-1, with 11 bases aligning to TRBD1. CDR3 loop: CASSLGGQGGAFF. The CDR3 DNA reads as TGTGCCAGCAGCTTGGGGGGACAGGGGGGAGCTTTCTTT.